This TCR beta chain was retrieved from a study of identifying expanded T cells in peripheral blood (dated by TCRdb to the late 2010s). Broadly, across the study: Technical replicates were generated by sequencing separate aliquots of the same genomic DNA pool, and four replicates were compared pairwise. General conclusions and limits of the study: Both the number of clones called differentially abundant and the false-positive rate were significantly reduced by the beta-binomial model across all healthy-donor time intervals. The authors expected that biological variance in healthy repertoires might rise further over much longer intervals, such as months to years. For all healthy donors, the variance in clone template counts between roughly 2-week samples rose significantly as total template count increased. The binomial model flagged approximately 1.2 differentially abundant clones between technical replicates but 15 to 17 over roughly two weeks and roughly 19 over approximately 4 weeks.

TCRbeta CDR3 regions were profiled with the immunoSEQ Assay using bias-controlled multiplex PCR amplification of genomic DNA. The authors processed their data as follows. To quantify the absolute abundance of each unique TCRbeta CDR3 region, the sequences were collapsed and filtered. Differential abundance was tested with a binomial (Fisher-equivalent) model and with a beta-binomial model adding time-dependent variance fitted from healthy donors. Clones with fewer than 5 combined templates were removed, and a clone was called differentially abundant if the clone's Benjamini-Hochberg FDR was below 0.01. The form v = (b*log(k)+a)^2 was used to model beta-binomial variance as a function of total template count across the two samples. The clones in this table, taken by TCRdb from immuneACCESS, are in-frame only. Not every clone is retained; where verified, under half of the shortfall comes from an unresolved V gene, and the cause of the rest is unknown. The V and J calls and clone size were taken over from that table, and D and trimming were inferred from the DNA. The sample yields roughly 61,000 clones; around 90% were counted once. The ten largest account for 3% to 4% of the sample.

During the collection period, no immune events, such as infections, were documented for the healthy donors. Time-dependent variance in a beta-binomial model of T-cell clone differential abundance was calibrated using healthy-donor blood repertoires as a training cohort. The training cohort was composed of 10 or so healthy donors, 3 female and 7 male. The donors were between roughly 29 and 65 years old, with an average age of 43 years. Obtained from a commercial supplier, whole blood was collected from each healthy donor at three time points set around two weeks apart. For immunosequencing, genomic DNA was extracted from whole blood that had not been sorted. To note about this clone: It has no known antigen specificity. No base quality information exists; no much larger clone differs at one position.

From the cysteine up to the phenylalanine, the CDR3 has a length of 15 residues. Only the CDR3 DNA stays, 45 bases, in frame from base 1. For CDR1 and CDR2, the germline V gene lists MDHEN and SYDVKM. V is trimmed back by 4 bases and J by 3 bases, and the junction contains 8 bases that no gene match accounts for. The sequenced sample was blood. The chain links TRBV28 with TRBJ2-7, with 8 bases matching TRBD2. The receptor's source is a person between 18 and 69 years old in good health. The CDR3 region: CASSSPTGGFYEQYF. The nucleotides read TGTGCCAGCAGTTCCCCGACGGGGGGGTTCTACGAGCAGTACTTC.